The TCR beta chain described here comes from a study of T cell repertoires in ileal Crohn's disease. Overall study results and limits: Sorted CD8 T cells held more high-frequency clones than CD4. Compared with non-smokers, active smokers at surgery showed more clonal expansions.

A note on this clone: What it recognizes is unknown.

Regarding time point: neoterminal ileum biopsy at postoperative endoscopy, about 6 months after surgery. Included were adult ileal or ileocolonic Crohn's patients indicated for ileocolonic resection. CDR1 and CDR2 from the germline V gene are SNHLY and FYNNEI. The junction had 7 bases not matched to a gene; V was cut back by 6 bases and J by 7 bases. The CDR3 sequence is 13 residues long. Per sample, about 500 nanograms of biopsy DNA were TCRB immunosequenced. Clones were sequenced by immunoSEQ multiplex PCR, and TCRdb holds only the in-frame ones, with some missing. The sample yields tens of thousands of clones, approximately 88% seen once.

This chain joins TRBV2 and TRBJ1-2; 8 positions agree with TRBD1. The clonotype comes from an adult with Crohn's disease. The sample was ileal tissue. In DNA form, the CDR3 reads TGTGCCAGCAGAGGCCAGGGGGCGCTTGGCTACACCTTC. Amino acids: CASRGQGALGYTF.